This passage covers 5 T cell receptor beta chains from one sample sequenced in a study of cytomegalovirus exposure and HLA in healthy donors. PCR employed 60 Vbeta and 13 Jbeta primers. Sequencing used immunoSEQ multiplex PCR; TCRdb keeps in-frame clones, though not all of them. Of 150,000 to 200,000 clones detected, around 80% appear once; the ten largest clones hold roughly 2.1%. The sample comprised PBMCs. These receptors were obtained from a young man in good health and CMV-seronegative.

The CDR3 region has the DNA TGTGCCATCAGCCTCGGGACAGTTCAGACCTATGGCTACACCTTC. It is translated as CAISLGTVQTYGYTF. The J gene is TRBJ1-2, the V gene TRBV10-3, with 7 bases lining up with TRBD1. Germline lookup yields CDR1 ENHRY and CDR2 SYGVKD. The CDR3 spans 15 residues. After removal of 6 bases from V and 4 bases from J, the junction contained 11 bases not matched to a gene.

The V call is TRBV6-5, the J call TRBJ2-7; TRBD1 matches at 12 bases. Per germline, CDR1 MNHEY and CDR2 SVGAGI. V gave up 5 bases and J gave up 10 bases; unmatched junction bases: 12. The CDR3 contains 15 residues. CDR3 coding DNA: TGTGCCAGCAGTCCCGGGACAGGGGGCGCGCCGCGCCAGTACTTC. Protein product: CASSPGTGGAPRQYF.

The chain has TRBV6-1 and TRBJ1-1; D is unclear. The CDR3 length is 11 residues. Germline V gives CDR1 MNHNS, CDR2 SASEGT. Trimming took off 6 bases at V and 7 bases at J, with 9 bases between the two ends. The CDR3 sequence is CASRAAHEAFF. The CDR3, as DNA: TGTGCCAGCAGGGCAGCGCATGAAGCTTTCTTT.

This clone was detected a few times. An end of the junction does not agree with germline; a read error may underlie this. The chain employs TRBV7-9 and TRBJ1-1; 7 nucleotides agree with TRBD1. Germline CDR1 SEHNR, CDR2 FQNEAQ (reference sequence). This CDR3 contains 15 residues. This chain's CDR3 is CSSSPQGGLDTEAFF. The CDR3 region has the DNA TGTTCCAGCAGCCCCCAGGGGGGATTGGACACTGAAGCTTTCTTT.

The CDR3 here is CASSIPGQGAGYTF. DNA for the CDR3: TGTGCCAGCAGTATACCGGGACAGGGGGCAGGCTACACCTTC. V and J are TRBV6-6 and TRBJ1-2; 12 nucleotides line up with TRBD1. V shed 5 bases and J 8 bases; nucleotides not matched to a gene: 6. This CDR3 has 14 residues. Germline V CDR1 and CDR2: MNHNY, SVGAGI (reference sequence).